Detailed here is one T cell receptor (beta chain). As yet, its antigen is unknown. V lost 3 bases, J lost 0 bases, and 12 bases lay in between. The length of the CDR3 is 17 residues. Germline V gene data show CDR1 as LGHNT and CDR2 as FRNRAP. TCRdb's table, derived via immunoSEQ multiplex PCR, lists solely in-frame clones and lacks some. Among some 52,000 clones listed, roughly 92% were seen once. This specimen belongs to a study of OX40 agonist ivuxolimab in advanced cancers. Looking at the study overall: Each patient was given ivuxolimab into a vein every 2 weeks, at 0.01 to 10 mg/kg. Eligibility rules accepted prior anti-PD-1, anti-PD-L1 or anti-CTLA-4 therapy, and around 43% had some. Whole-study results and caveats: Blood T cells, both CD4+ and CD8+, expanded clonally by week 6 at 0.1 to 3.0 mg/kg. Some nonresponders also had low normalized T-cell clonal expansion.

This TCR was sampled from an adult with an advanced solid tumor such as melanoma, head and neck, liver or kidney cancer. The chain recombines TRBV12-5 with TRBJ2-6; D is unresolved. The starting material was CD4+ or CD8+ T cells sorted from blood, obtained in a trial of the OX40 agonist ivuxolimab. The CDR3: CASGFLEERSGANVLTF. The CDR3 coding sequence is TGTGCTAGTGGTTTTCTGGAAGAACGCTCTGGGGCCAACGTCCTGACTTTC. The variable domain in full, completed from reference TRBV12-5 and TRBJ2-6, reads DARVTQTPRHKVTEMGQEVTMRCQPILGHNTVFWYRQTMMQGLELLAYFRNRAPLDDSGMPKDRFSAEMPDATLATLKIQPSEPRDSAVYFCASGFLEERSGANVLTFGAGSRLTVL.